The clone carrying this T cell receptor beta chain was counted only a few times. Its specificity is not known. On the immunoSEQ platform, TCR beta CDR3s were sequenced at survey depth. Sequencing was performed with immunoSEQ multiplex PCR; in TCRdb, only in-frame clones are kept and a portion is missing. The sample yields a few thousand clones, roughly 70% seen once. V dropped 0 bases and J dropped 3 bases, with 6 bases sitting between them. The germline CDR1 and CDR2 sequences are MNHEY and SVGAGI. The CDR3 has 13 amino acids. This entry is derived from a study of CD8 T cell repertoires and HIV-1 epitope variants. The overall study: Controls were a CMV, EBV and flu pool, Ebola AY9, and no peptide. Epitopes were three Gag families plus Nef HW9 and YT9.

The sequenced sample was cultured CD8+ T cells derived from PBMCs. The clonotype originates from a male donor with HIV. The chain carries TRBV6-5 and TRBJ2-7, with a weak D call TRBD1 (6 bases). CDR3 DNA: TGTGCCAGCAGTTACTCCAGGGGCTACGAGCAGTACTTC. This sequence encodes CASSYSRGYEQYF.